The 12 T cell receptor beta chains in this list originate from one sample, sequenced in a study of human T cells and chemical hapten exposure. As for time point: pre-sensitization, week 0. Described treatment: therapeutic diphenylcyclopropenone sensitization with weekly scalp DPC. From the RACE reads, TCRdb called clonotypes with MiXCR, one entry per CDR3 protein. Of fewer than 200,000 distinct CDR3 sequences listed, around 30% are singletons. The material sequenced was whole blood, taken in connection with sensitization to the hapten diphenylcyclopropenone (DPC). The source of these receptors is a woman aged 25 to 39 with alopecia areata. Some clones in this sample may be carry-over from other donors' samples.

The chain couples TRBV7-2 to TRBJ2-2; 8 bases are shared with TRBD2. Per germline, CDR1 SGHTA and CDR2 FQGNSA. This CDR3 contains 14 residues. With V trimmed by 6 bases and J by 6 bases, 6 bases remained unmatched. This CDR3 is CASSPTGGAGELFF. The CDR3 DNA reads TGTGCCAGCAGTCCCACGGGAGGGGCCGGGGAGCTGTTTTTT.

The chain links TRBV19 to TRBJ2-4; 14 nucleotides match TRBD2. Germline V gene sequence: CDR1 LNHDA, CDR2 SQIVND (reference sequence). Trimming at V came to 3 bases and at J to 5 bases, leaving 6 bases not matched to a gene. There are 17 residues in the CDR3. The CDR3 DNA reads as TGTGCCAGTAGTATTCGACTAGCGGGAGGGGGCCAAAACATTCAGTACTTC. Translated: CASSIRLAGGGQNIQYF.

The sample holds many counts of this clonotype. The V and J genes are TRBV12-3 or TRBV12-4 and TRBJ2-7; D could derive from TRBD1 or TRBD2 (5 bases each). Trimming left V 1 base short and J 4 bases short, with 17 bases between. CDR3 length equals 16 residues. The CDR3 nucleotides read TGTGCCAGCAGTTTAGTTGGACGAATTTGGGGGTACGAGCAGTACTTC. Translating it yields CASSLVGRIWGYEQYF.

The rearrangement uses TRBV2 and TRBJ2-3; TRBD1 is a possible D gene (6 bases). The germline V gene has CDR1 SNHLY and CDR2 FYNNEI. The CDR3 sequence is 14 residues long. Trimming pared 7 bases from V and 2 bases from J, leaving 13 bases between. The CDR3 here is CASTFQGHTDTQYF. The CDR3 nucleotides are TGTGCCAGCACCTTTCAGGGGCACACAGATACGCAGTATTTT.

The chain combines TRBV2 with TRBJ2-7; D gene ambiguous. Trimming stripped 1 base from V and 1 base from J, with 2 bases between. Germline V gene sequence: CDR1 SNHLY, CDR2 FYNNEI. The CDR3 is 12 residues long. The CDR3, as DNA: TGTGCCAGCAGTGAAGGTTCCTACGAGCAGTACTTC. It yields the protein CASSEGSYEQYF.

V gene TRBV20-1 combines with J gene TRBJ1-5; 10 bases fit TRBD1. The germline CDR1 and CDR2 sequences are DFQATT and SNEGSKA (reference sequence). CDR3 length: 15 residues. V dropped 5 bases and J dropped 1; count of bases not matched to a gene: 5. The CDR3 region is CSAARQGASNQPQHF. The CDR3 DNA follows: TGCAGTGCTGCACGACAGGGGGCCAGCAATCAGCCCCAGCATTTT.

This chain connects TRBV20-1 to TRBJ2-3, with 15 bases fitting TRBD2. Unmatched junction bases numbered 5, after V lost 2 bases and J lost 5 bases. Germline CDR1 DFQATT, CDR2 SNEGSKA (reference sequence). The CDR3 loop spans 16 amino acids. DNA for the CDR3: TGCAGTGCTAGATTCGGGACTAGCGGGGGGTTAGATACGCAGTATTTT. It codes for CSARFGTSGGLDTQYF.

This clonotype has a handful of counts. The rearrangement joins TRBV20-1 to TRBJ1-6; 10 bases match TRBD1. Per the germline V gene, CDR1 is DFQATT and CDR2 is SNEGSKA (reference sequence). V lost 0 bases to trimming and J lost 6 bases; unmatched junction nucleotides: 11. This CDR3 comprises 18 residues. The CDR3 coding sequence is TGCAGTGCTAGAGATTCCGGGACAGGGGTTTCGTTTAATTCACCCCTCCACTTT. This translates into CSARDSGTGVSFNSPLHF.

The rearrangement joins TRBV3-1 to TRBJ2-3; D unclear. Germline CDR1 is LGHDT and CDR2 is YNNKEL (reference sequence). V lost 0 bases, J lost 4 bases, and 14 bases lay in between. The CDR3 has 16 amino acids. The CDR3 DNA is TGTGCCAGCAGCCAAGAAGTAGCCCTGGCTCCAGATACGCAGTATTTT. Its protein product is CASSQEVALAPDTQYF.

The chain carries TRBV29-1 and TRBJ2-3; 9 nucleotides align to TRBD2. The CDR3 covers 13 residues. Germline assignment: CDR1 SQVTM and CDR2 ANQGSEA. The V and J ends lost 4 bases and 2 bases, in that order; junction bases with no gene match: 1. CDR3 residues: CSVGGLATDTQYF. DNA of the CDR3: TGCAGCGTTGGGGGACTAGCCACAGATACGCAGTATTTT.

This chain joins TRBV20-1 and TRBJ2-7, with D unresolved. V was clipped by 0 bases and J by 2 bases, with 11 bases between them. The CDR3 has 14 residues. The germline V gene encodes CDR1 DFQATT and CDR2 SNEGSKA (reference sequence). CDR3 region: CSARERGNAYEQYF. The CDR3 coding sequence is TGCAGTGCTAGAGAACGTGGAAACGCCTACGAGCAGTACTTC.

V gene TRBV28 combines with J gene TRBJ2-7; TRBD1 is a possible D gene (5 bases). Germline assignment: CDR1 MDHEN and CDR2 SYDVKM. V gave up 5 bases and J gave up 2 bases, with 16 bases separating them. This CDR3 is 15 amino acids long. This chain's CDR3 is CASSAFSDRAYEQYF. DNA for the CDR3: TGTGCCAGCAGTGCCTTCTCCGACAGAGCCTACGAGCAGTACTTC.